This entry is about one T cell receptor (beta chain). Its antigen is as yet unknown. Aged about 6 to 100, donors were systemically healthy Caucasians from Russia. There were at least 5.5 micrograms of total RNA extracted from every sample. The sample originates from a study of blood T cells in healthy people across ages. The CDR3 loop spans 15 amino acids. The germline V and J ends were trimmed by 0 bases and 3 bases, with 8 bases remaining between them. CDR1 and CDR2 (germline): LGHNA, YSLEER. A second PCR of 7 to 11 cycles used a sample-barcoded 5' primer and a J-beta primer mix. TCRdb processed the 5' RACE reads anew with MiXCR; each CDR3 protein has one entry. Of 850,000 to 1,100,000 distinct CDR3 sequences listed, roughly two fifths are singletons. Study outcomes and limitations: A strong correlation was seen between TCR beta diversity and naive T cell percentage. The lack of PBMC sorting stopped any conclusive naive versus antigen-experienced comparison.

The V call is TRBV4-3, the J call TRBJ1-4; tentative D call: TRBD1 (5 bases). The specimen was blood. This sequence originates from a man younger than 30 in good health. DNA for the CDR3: TGCGCCAGCAGCCAAGAGAGGGGCGCTAATGAAAAACTGTTTTTT. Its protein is CASSQERGANEKLFF.